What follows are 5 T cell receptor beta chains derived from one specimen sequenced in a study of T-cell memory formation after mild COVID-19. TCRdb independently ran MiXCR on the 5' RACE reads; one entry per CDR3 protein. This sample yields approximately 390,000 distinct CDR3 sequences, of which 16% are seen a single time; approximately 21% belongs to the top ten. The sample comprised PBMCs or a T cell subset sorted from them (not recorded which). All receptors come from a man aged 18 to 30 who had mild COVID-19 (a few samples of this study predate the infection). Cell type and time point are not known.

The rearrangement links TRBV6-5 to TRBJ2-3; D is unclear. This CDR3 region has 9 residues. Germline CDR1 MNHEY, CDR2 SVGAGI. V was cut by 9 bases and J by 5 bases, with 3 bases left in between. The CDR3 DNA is TGTGCCAGTAGAGATACGCAGTATTTT. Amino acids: CASRDTQYF.

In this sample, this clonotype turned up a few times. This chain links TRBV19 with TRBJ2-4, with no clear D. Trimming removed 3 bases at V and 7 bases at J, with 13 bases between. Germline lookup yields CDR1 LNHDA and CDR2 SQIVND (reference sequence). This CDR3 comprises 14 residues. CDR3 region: CASSMRVYGNIQYF. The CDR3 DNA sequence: TGTGCCAGTAGTATGAGAGTGTATGGGAACATTCAGTACTTC.

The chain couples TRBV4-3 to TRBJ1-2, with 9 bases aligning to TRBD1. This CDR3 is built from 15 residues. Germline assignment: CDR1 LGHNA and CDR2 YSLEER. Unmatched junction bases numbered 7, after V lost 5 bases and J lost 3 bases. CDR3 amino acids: CASSSSTGGDYGYTF. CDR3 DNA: TGCGCCAGCAGCTCCTCGACAGGGGGAGACTATGGCTACACCTTC.

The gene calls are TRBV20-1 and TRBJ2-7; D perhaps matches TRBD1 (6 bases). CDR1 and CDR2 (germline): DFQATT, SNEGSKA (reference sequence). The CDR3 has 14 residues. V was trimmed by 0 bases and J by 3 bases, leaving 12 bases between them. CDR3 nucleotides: TGCAGTGCTAGAGATTCCCAGGGGCACTACGAGCAGTACTTC. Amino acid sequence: CSARDSQGHYEQYF.

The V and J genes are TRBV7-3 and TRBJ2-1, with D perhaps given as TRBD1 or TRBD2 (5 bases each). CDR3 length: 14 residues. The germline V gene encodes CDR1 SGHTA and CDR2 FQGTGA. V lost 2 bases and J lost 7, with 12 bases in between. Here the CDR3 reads CASSLALGVNEQFF. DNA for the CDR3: TGTGCCAGCAGCTTAGCTCTGGGGGTAAATGAGCAGTTCTTC.